This T cell receptor (beta chain) was sequenced for a study of vaccination and CD4 T cells after COVID-19 (dated by TCRdb to 2021 to 2024). Study-wide context: Every convalescent patient had a positive nasal swab PCR test for SARS-CoV-2, with mild disease in nine or ten patients and severe disease in one. Six males and four females were included in the convalescent cohort, with two Hispanic individuals, seven Caucasians, two Asians and one multiracial person represented. Participants got two doses of the Pfizer-BioNTech BNT162b2 vaccine (n=8) or two doses of the Moderna mRNA-1273 vaccine (n=2). Post-COVID blood samples were collected from convalescent patients a median of roughly 100 days after diagnosis, with a range of roughly 35 to 170 days. The time from the second vaccine dose to post-vaccine blood sampling had a median of roughly 72 days and ranged from roughly 12 to 241 days. Culture stimuli were overlapping spike peptide pools from SARS-CoV-2 and from the common cold coronaviruses HCoV-NL63, HCoV-OC43 and HCoV-229E. As controls, cultures received a CEFX viral epitope pool (the positive control), an HIV-1 Nef peptide pool (the negative control), or no peptide at all. In under twelve COVID-19 convalescent patients and a few infection-naive healthy vaccine recipients, researchers compared the spike-specific CD4+ TCR repertoire from before mRNA vaccination with the repertoire from after. General findings and caveats noted by the study authors: Of the vaccine-specific clones in convalescent patients, 304 of 307, or nearly all, reacted only to SARS-CoV-2 spike and did not cross-react with common cold coronaviruses. In convalescent patients, a median approximately 83% of post-vaccine SARS-CoV-2-reactive clones were detected only after vaccination, suggesting vaccine-specific priming. The median number of SARS-CoV-2-reactive clonotypes rose from fewer than 25 after infection to approximately 41 after vaccination, but the change was not significant. Relatively few convalescent patients were included in the study, and early timepoints after natural infection were not analyzed.

According to the study, the label for this sample's treatment or condition signals: roughly 10-day PBMC culture with coronavirus spike peptide pools or control peptides (ViraFEST assay). The ViraFEST assay was used in the study, in which antigen-specific T cells were expanded with peptide pools and expanded clonotypes were subsequently identified by TCR sequencing. The positive SARS-CoV-2 PCR tests of the convalescent patients were dated from March to December 2020, before the Alpha, Beta and Delta variants emerged in the United States. Each well held 2.2 million or so PBMCs cultured in IMDM containing about 5% human AB serum and 9 to 10 IU/ml IL-2, with about 10 ug/ml peptide pools added. On days 3 and 7, half of the culture medium was replaced with fresh IL-2-containing medium. After roughly nine days of culture, CD4+ T cells were isolated by negative selection using the EasySep CD4+ T cell isolation kit. Ficoll-Paque Plus gradient centrifugation was used to isolate PBMCs from whole blood, and the isolated PBMCs were then either used fresh or cryopreserved at -140C. Culture conditions were generally each tested in triplicate wells.

A word on this clonotype: There is no known antigen for this receptor. Per-base qualities were not stored, and no clone one base away is much larger.

Relative to germline, V is 1 base shorter and J is 9 bases shorter, with 10 bases between their ends. The CDR3 runs 12 amino acids, cysteine and phenylalanine included. The sequence is cut down to CDR3 DNA, 36 bases in frame from base 1. CDR1 and CDR2, per the germline V gene (reference sequence), are SEHNR and FQNEAQ. Library generation was performed with PCR. TCR sequencing of DNA from cultured CD4+ T cells used the Oncomine TCR Beta short-read assay at the Johns Hopkins FTIC core. The QIAamp micro DNA kit was used to extract genomic DNA from the cultured CD4+ T cells. Oncomine TCR Beta libraries from cultured CD4+ T cells were pooled using unique dual indexes and sequenced on an Illumina iSeq 100. On the authors' methods: Non-productive sequences were removed, and CDR3s that did not start with C, did not end with F or W, or were shorter than 7 amino acids were discarded. Antigen-specific clonotypes were identified with the MANAFEST web application by comparing peptide-stimulated wells with reference and other culture wells. For a clone to be called positive, the clone needed an FDR below 0.05, an odds ratio above 5, and a productive frequency above 0.1% in at least two of three replicate wells. A clonotype was classed as cross-reactive if the clonotype showed significant expansion both in SARS-CoV-2 spike wells and in at least one common cold coronavirus spike condition. Using R version 3.6.1, CDR3 homology was evaluated through Levenshtein distances (stringdist) along with unrooted phylogenetic trees (ape). Clones were called with MiXCR by TCRdb after fastp trimmed the public reads at Q25, and only in-frame beta chains were retained. Rows are combined by CDR3 protein, so each entry shows the most common genes and DNA. It is TCRdb's table, rather than the study itself, that gives the V and J calls and clone size. The sample table shows over 10,000 distinct CDR3 sequences, and approximately 43% are seen once. 6.5% to 8% of the sample lies in the top ten.

The sample consisted of CD4+ T cells from blood, cultured in vitro. The sequence came from a human donor who had recovered from COVID-19. The sequence is built from TRBV7-9 and TRBJ2-7; too little of a D gene remains to name it. The CDR3: CASSLDGVGQYF. The DNA sequence reads TGTGCCAGCAGCTTAGACGGAGTCGGGCAGTACTTC.